By share, the clone carrying this T cell receptor (beta chain) ranks as medium-sized (0.01 to 0.1%). Antigen: not known. Time point meaning: sample taken at primary tumor resection. Unsorted samples of tumor, nontumor lung or frozen PBMC had their whole RNA sequenced. This sample was taken from a study of spatial heterogeneity in lung cancer. V lost 4 bases to trimming and J lost 0 bases, with 13 bases between them. From germline, CDR1 is MNHEY and CDR2 SVGAGI. This CDR3 comprises 17 residues. Findings and caveats of the study: Blood carried ubiquitous expanded tumor TCRs more at resection than follow-up.

TCRdb itself ran the 5' RACE reads through MiXCR, one entry per CDR3 protein. Found here are more than 20,000 distinct CDR3 sequences, 3.5% to 5.5% of them singletons; the top ten hold nearly 7.5%. V and J are TRBV6-5 and TRBJ1-6; D is unclear. This sample comprised PBMCs, obtained at surgery. This receptor was identified in a male donor with early-stage non-small cell lung cancer. DNA for the CDR3: TGTGCCAGCAGTTTACTCGAGGAGGACTCCTATAATTCACCCCTCCACTTT. Protein: CASSLLEEDSYNSPLHF.